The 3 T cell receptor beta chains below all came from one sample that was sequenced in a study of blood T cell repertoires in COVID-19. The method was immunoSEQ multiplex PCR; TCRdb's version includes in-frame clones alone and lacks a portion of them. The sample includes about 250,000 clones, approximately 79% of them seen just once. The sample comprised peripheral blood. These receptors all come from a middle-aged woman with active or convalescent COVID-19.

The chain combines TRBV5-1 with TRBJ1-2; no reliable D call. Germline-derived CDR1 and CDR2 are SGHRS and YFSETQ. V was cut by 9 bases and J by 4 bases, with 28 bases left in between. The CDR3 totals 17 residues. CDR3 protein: CATHAGGSFQAGYGYTF. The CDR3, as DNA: TGCGCCACCCATGCAGGCGGTTCTTTTCAGGCGGGCTATGGCTACACCTTC.

CDR3 in amino acids: CATSRDEDLQGYEQYV. The CDR3 nucleotides are TGTGCCACCAGCAGAGATGAGGACCTACAGGGTTACGAGCAGTACGTC. The chain couples TRBV15 to TRBJ2-7, with D possibly TRBD1 on 6 matching bases. Trimming took off 0 bases at V and 4 bases at J, with 16 bases between the two ends. Germline loops: CDR1 LNHNV, CDR2 YYDKDF (reference sequence). The CDR3 runs 16 residues.

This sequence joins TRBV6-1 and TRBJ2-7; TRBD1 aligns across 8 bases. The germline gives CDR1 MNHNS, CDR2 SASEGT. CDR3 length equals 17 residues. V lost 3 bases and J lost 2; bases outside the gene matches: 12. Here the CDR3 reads CASSELRRQGAAYEQYV. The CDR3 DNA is TGTGCCAGCAGTGAGCTTCGGAGGCAGGGGGCAGCCTACGAGCAGTACGTC.